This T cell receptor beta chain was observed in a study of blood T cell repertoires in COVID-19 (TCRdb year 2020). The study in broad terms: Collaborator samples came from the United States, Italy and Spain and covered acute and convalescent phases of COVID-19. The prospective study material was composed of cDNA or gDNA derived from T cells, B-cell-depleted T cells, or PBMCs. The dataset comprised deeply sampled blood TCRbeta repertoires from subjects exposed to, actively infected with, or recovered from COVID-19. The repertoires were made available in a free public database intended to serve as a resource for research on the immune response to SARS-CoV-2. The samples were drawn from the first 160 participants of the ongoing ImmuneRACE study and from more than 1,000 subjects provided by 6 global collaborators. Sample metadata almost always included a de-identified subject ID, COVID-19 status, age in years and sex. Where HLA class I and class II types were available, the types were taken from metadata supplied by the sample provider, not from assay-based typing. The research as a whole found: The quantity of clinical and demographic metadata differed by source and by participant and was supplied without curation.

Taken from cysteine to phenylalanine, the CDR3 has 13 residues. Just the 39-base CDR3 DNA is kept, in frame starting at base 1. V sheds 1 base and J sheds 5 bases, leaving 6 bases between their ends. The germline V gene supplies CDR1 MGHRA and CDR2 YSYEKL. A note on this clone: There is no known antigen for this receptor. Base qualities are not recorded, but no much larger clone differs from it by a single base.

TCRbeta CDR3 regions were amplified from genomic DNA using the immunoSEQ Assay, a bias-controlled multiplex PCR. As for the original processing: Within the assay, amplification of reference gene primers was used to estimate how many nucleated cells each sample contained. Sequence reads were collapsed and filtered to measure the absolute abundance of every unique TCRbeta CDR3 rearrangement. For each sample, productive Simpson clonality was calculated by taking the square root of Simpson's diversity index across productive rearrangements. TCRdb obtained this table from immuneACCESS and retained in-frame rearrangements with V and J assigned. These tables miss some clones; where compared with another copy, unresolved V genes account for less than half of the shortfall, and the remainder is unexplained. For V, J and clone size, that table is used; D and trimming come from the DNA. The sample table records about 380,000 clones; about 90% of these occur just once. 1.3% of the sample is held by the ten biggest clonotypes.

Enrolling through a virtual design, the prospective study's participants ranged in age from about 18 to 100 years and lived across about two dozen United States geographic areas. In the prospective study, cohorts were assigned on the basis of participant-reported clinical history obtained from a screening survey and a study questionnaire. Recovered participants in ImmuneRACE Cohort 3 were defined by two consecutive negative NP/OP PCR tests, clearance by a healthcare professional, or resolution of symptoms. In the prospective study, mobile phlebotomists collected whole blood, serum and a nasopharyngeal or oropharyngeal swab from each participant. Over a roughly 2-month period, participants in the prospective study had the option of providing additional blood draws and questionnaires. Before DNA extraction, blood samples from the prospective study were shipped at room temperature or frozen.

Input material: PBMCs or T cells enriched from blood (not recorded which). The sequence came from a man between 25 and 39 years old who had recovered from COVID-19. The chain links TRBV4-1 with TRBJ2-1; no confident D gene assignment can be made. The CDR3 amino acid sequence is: CASSQVVDNEQFF. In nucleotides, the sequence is TGCGCCAGCAGCCAAGTCGTCGACAATGAGCAGTTCTTC.